The 31 T cell receptor beta chains given below trace back to one sample, sequenced in a study of blood T cell repertoires in COVID-19. Sequencing used immunoSEQ multiplex PCR; TCRdb keeps in-frame clones, though not all of them. Of roughly 170,000 clones listed, about four fifths are singletons. The sequencing input was peripheral blood. The receptor source for this set is a human donor in a cohort sampled during active COVID-19.

The V call is TRBV10-3, the J call TRBJ2-1; TRBD2 matches 12 bases. V gave up 3 bases and J gave up 8 bases; unmatched junction bases: 8. The CDR3 is made up of 16 amino acids. Germline V gene data show CDR1 as ENHRY and CDR2 as SYGVKD. CDR3 nucleotide sequence: TGTGCCATCAGTGAAGGGCTAGCGGGGGGGCCCCATGAGCAGTTCTTC. This translates into CAISEGLAGGPHEQFF.

The chain combines TRBV6-5 with TRBJ1-6; D is perhaps TRBD1 (6 bases). V was shortened by 9 bases and J by 7 bases, with 10 bases between the two germline ends. The CDR3 covers 12 residues. In germline, CDR1 is MNHEY, CDR2 SVGAGI. The CDR3 DNA reads TGTGCCAGTAGGCAGGGGAATTCACCCCTCCACTTT. Its translation is CASRQGNSPLHF.

The rearrangement uses TRBV12-3 or TRBV12-4 and TRBJ2-7, with a tentative D call TRBD1 (6 bases). V lost 4 bases and J 3 bases, leaving 10 bases between the germline ends. This CDR3 has 13 residues. CDR3 nucleotides: TGTGCCAGCAGTTCCCGACAGGTCTACGAGCAGTACTTC. Its translation: CASSSRQVYEQYF.

In its sample, this clone was seen once. The rearrangement joins TRBV13 to TRBJ1-4, with 7 bases fitting TRBD1. The J segment lost 4 bases and the V segment lost 5 bases, leaving 10 bases of the junction unmatched. Germline CDR1 and CDR2: PRHDT and FYEKMQ (reference sequence). The CDR3 loop spans 16 amino acids. CDR3: CASSVGSGQNNEKLFF. CDR3 coding DNA: TGTGCCAGCAGCGTCGGTTCGGGACAGAATAATGAAAAACTGTTTTTT.

The chain uses TRBV5-6 and TRBJ1-6; D might be TRBD1 (6 bases). Germline V lookup: CDR1 SGHDT, CDR2 YYEEEE. The germline V and J ends were trimmed by 4 bases and 10 bases, with 18 bases remaining between them. This CDR3 contains 15 residues. CDR3 sequence: CASSALQGVSSPLHF. The CDR3 nucleotides are TGTGCCAGCAGCGCCCTACAGGGAGTGAGCTCACCCCTCCACTTT.

This clone appeared once. The rearrangement joins TRBV2 to TRBJ1-2; TRBD1 aligns across 8 bases. The germline V gene has CDR1 SNHLY and CDR2 FYNNEI. V shed 4 bases, J shed 7 bases, and the junction held 5 bases outside the gene matches. The CDR3 consists of 13 residues. Here the CDR3 DNA reads TGTGCCAGCAGTGCGGACAGGGCAAGTGGCTACACCTTC. It encodes CASSADRASGYTF.

The V and J genes are TRBV19 and TRBJ2-1, with TRBD1 matching 8 bases. The ends lost 4 bases at V and 0 bases at J; junction bases unmatched: 5. Germline V CDR1 and CDR2: LNHDA, SQIVND (reference sequence). The CDR3 consists of 16 residues. CDR3 residues: CASSTRDRGSYNEQFF. The CDR3 DNA sequence: TGTGCCAGTAGTACCAGAGACAGGGGCTCCTACAATGAGCAGTTCTTC.

This clone was recorded only once. The V gene is TRBV16, the J gene TRBJ1-5; maybe TRBD1 (6 bases). Germline assignment: CDR1 KGHSY and CDR2 FQNENV. The V and J ends lost 3 bases and 4 bases respectively, with 10 bases between them. This CDR3 is 14 amino acids long. CDR3 nucleotides: TGTGCCAGCAGCCAGAACAGGGTGAATCAGCCCCAGCATTTT. Translation: CASSQNRVNQPQHF.

The gene calls are TRBV30 and TRBJ2-3, with a tentative D call TRBD2 (5 bases). The V gene's germline CDR1 is GTSNPN and CDR2 SVGIG (reference sequence). The length of the CDR3 is 14 residues. Trimming shortened V by 1 base and J by 3 bases, and 11 bases separated the two germline ends. CDR3 coding DNA: TGTGCCTGGAGTGGTGGACTTTCTACAGATACGCAGTATTTT. Residues: CAWSGGLSTDTQYF.

The rearrangement links TRBV5-1 to TRBJ2-1, with TRBD1 identical over 7 bases. Germline lookup yields CDR1 SGHRS and CDR2 YFSETQ. J gave up 5 bases and V 4 bases, and 3 bases lay outside the gene matches. This CDR3 has 13 residues. DNA of the CDR3: TGCGCCAGCAGCCGGGGACAGAACAATGAGCAGTTCTTC. Translating it yields CASSRGQNNEQFF. Combining the CDR3 with reference TRBV5-1 and TRBJ2-1 gives the whole variable domain KAGVTQTPRYLIKTRGQQVTLSCSPISGHRSVSWYQQTPGQGLQFLFEYFSETQRNKGNFPGRFSGRQFSNSRSEMNVSTLELGDSALYLCASSRGQNNEQFFGPGTRLTVL.

The rearrangement links TRBV15 to TRBJ2-1; D possibly corresponds to TRBD2 (5 bases). The germline gives CDR1 LNHNV, CDR2 YYDKDF (reference sequence). This CDR3 has 13 residues. V was trimmed by 8 bases and J by 8 bases, leaving 16 bases between them. The CDR3 is CATARGARDEQFF. CDR3 coding DNA: TGTGCCACCGCCCGGGGTGCTAGAGATGAGCAGTTCTTC.

This clone came up once. The chain combines TRBV30 with TRBJ1-6, with D possibly being TRBD1 (5 bases). V shed 0 bases and J shed 5 bases, with 17 bases lying between them. The CDR3 extends over 17 amino acids. Germline V gives CDR1 GTSNPN, CDR2 SVGIG (reference sequence). The CDR3 protein is CAWSVRPGRENNSPLHF. DNA of the CDR3: TGTGCCTGGAGTGTACGTCCAGGGAGGGAAAATAATTCACCCCTCCACTTT. Supplemented by reference TRBV30 and TRBJ1-6, the full variable domain reads SQTIHQWPATLVQPVGSPLSLECTVEGTSNPNLYWYRQAAGRGLQLLFYSVGIGQISSEVPQNLSASRPQDRQFILSSKKLLLSDSGFYLCAWSVRPGRENNSPLHFGNGTRLTVT.

This clone showed up just once. The V call is TRBV9, the J call TRBJ1-1; maybe TRBD1 (5 bases). CDR1 and CDR2 (germline): SGDLS, YYNGEE. V lost 6 bases to trimming and J lost 2 bases, with 14 bases between them. The CDR3 covers 14 residues. In nucleotides, the CDR3 is TGTGCCAGCAACCCGGGGGGGGTAAACACTGAAGCTTTCTTT. Translation: CASNPGGVNTEAFF.

J is TRBJ2-3 and V is TRBV3-1 (or the pseudogene TRBV3-2); 10 bases line up with TRBD2. J gave up 1 base and V 4 bases, and 11 bases lay outside the gene matches. CDR1 LGHDT and CDR2 YNNKEL come from the germline V gene (reference sequence). The CDR3 spans 18 residues. The CDR3 DNA follows: TGTGCCAGCAGCCGAGAAAGCTGGACTAGCGGTGGCACAGATACGCAGTATTTT. Translation gives CASSRESWTSGGTDTQYF.

V usage is TRBV30 and J usage is TRBJ2-7; 9 bases are a match to TRBD2. Unmatched junction bases numbered 6, after V lost 1 base and J lost 2 bases. The length of the CDR3 is 15 residues. Germline V gives CDR1 GTSNPN, CDR2 SVGIG (reference sequence). Here the CDR3 reads CAWSERGDHPYEQYF. CDR3 coding DNA: TGTGCCTGGAGTGAGCGGGGGGACCACCCCTACGAGCAGTACTTC.

The V and J genes are TRBV30 and TRBJ1-6, with D uncertain. The CDR3 is 13 amino acids. Germline CDR1 and CDR2: GTSNPN and SVGIG (reference sequence). Trimming shortened V by 2 bases and J by 7 bases, and 9 bases separated the two germline ends. The chain's CDR3 is CAWSPSPNSPLHF. CDR3 DNA sequence: TGTGCCTGGAGTCCCTCCCCGAATTCACCCCTCCACTTT.

The V call is TRBV24-1, the J call TRBJ2-2, with unresolved D. The germline V gene has CDR1 KGHDR and CDR2 SFDVKD. Trimming removed 9 bases from V and 3 bases from J, with 10 bases in between. The CDR3 is made up of 13 amino acids. The DNA for the CDR3 is TGTGCCACCCTCGACGGAGACACCGGGGAGCTGTTTTTT. As protein: CATLDGDTGELFF.

V usage is TRBV2 and J usage is TRBJ2-7; 10 bases are shared with TRBD2. Germline assignment: CDR1 SNHLY and CDR2 FYNNEI. V shed 8 bases, J shed 4 bases, and the junction held 8 bases outside the gene matches. This CDR3 region has 14 residues. The CDR3 loop is CASVGGSGGYEQYF. The CDR3 DNA sequence: TGTGCCAGCGTCGGCGGTAGCGGGGGGTACGAGCAGTACTTC.

The genes are TRBV5-5 and TRBJ2-5, with D possibly matching TRBD2 (6 bases). Germline CDR1 is SGHKS and CDR2 is YYEKEE (reference sequence). Deletions cut 1 base from V and 4 bases from J, with 11 bases between. This CDR3 has 14 residues. The CDR3 region is CASSLLRGTETQYF. The CDR3 DNA is TGTGCCAGCAGCTTGCTCCGGGGGACAGAGACCCAGTACTTC. The whole variable domain, filled in from reference TRBV5-5 and TRBJ2-5, reads DAGVTQSPTHLIKTRGQQVTLRCSPISGHKSVSWYQQVLGQGPQFIFQYYEKEERGRGNFPDRFSARQFPNYSSELNVNALLLGDSALYLCASSLLRGTETQYFGPGTRLLVL.

The chain employs TRBV24-1 and TRBJ2-1; TRBD2 aligns across 12 bases. J gave up 7 bases and V 3 bases, and 9 bases lay outside the gene matches. Germline loops: CDR1 KGHDR, CDR2 SFDVKD. CDR3 length: 17 amino acids. CDR3 nucleotides: TGTGCCACCAGTGATGCTGCTAGCGGGGGGGCCAGAAATGAGCAGTTCTTC. Translation: CATSDAASGGARNEQFF.

This clone was seen only a few times. Sequence at one end of the junction differs from germline and may be a read error. The rearrangement joins TRBV11-3 to TRBJ1-1; D may be TRBD1 (5 bases). The length of the CDR3 is 14 residues. Looked up from germline, CDR1 is SGHNT and CDR2 is YENEEA. CDR3 protein: CASSLGGAQTTVAF. The CDR3 DNA reads TGTGCCAGCAGCTTAGGGGGCGCACAGACAACAGTGGCCTTT.

The chain uses TRBV27 and TRBJ1-1, with 8 bases identical to TRBD1. The length of the CDR3 is 17 residues. CDR1 and CDR2 from the germline V gene are MNHEY and SMNVEV (reference sequence). Germline trimming cut 3 bases from V and 4 bases from J; bases unmatched to any gene: 13. The CDR3 region is CASSFTGGLGRGTEAFF. CDR3 DNA: TGTGCCAGCAGTTTTACAGGGGGATTAGGGCGCGGCACTGAAGCTTTCTTT.

The J gene is TRBJ1-3, the V gene TRBV4-1; D is unclear. Germline-derived CDR1 and CDR2 are MGHRA and YSYEKL. CDR3 length: 15 residues. V was cut by 3 bases and J by 4 bases, with 13 bases left in between. The CDR3 DNA is TGCGCCAGCAGCCAGTTAGAGACACTCGGAAACACCATATATTTT. Encoded protein: CASSQLETLGNTIYF.

V and J are TRBV18 and TRBJ2-1; possible D gene TRBD2, 5 bases. Germline assignment: CDR1 KGHSH and CDR2 LQKENI. Trimming shortened V by 3 bases and J by 4 bases, and 10 bases separated the two germline ends. This CDR3 has 14 residues. The CDR3 nucleotides read TGTGCCAGCTCACCCCCCGGGAATTACAATGAGCAGTTCTTC. Translation gives CASSPPGNYNEQFF.

The chain is built from TRBV10-3 and TRBJ2-3; 8 nucleotides agree with TRBD1. CDR1 is ENHRY, CDR2 SYGVKD, per germline. This CDR3 has 16 residues. V lost 2 bases, J lost 4 bases, and 8 bases stayed unmatched. The CDR3 sequence is CAISEGQGIYSDTQYF. CDR3 bases: TGTGCCATCAGTGAGGGACAGGGAATTTACTCAGATACGCAGTATTTT.

This clone was seen only a few times. V gene TRBV7-9 combines with J gene TRBJ1-5, with 7 bases lining up with TRBD1. CDR3 size: 18 residues. Germline assignment: CDR1 SEHNR and CDR2 FQNEAQ (reference sequence). The J segment lost 8 bases and the V segment lost 0 bases, leaving 16 bases of the junction unmatched. The CDR3 DNA reads TGTGCCAGCAGCTTAGCGACCGATACAGGGGTTTCGGAGGAGCCCCAGCATTTT. It is translated as CASSLATDTGVSEEPQHF. Supplemented by reference TRBV7-9 and TRBJ1-5, the full variable domain reads DTGVSQNPRHKITKRGQNVTFRCDPISEHNRLYWYRQTLGQGPEFLTYFQNEAQLEKSRLLSDRFSAERPKGSFSTLEIQRTEQGDSAMYLCASSLATDTGVSEEPQHFGDGTRLSIL.

The chain links TRBV11-3 to TRBJ2-1; unclear D gene. In germline, CDR1 is SGHNT, CDR2 YENEEA. The V and J ends lost 5 bases and 0 bases respectively, with 14 bases between them. The CDR3 extends over 16 amino acids. CDR3 DNA sequence: TGTGCCAGCAGCCACCCGAGTTGGTTCTCCTACAATGAGCAGTTCTTC. Protein product: CASSHPSWFSYNEQFF.

The J gene is TRBJ2-7, the V gene TRBV7-6; 7 bases line up with TRBD2. CDR3 size: 20 residues. The V gene's germline CDR1 is SGHVS and CDR2 FNYEAQ. V lost 0 bases, J lost 5 bases, and 22 bases stayed unmatched. CDR3 region: CASSLAPNGGSDSGPDEQYF. The CDR3, as DNA: TGTGCCAGCAGCTTAGCGCCTAACGGTGGTAGTGATAGCGGGCCCGACGAGCAGTACTTC.

V usage is TRBV30 and J usage is TRBJ1-2; possible D gene TRBD1, 6 bases. The CDR3 is made up of 12 amino acids. The V gene lost 3 bases and the J gene lost 8 bases, with 13 bases spanning the gap. Germline CDR1 GTSNPN, CDR2 SVGIG (reference sequence). The CDR3 here is CAWSQNRVGYTF. The CDR3 DNA reads as TGTGCCTGGAGCCAAAACAGGGTGGGCTACACCTTC.

The V and J genes are TRBV6-5 and TRBJ1-1; the match to TRBD1 covers 9 bases. The ends lost 5 bases at V and 5 bases at J; junction bases unmatched: 3. The CDR3 covers 13 residues. Germline CDR1 MNHEY, CDR2 SVGAGI. The CDR3: CASSTGQGTEAFF. The CDR3 region has the DNA TGTGCCAGCAGTACAGGACAGGGGACTGAAGCTTTCTTT.

The chain combines TRBV6-5 with TRBJ1-5; maybe TRBD1 (5 bases). The length of the CDR3 is 14 residues. Germline-derived CDR1 and CDR2 are MNHEY and SVGAGI. The V and J ends lost 6 bases and 6 bases respectively, with 15 bases between them. The CDR3, as DNA: TGTGCCAGCAGGGGGGGTGCCCGAGGTCAGCCCCAGCATTTT. Translation: CASRGGARGQPQHF.